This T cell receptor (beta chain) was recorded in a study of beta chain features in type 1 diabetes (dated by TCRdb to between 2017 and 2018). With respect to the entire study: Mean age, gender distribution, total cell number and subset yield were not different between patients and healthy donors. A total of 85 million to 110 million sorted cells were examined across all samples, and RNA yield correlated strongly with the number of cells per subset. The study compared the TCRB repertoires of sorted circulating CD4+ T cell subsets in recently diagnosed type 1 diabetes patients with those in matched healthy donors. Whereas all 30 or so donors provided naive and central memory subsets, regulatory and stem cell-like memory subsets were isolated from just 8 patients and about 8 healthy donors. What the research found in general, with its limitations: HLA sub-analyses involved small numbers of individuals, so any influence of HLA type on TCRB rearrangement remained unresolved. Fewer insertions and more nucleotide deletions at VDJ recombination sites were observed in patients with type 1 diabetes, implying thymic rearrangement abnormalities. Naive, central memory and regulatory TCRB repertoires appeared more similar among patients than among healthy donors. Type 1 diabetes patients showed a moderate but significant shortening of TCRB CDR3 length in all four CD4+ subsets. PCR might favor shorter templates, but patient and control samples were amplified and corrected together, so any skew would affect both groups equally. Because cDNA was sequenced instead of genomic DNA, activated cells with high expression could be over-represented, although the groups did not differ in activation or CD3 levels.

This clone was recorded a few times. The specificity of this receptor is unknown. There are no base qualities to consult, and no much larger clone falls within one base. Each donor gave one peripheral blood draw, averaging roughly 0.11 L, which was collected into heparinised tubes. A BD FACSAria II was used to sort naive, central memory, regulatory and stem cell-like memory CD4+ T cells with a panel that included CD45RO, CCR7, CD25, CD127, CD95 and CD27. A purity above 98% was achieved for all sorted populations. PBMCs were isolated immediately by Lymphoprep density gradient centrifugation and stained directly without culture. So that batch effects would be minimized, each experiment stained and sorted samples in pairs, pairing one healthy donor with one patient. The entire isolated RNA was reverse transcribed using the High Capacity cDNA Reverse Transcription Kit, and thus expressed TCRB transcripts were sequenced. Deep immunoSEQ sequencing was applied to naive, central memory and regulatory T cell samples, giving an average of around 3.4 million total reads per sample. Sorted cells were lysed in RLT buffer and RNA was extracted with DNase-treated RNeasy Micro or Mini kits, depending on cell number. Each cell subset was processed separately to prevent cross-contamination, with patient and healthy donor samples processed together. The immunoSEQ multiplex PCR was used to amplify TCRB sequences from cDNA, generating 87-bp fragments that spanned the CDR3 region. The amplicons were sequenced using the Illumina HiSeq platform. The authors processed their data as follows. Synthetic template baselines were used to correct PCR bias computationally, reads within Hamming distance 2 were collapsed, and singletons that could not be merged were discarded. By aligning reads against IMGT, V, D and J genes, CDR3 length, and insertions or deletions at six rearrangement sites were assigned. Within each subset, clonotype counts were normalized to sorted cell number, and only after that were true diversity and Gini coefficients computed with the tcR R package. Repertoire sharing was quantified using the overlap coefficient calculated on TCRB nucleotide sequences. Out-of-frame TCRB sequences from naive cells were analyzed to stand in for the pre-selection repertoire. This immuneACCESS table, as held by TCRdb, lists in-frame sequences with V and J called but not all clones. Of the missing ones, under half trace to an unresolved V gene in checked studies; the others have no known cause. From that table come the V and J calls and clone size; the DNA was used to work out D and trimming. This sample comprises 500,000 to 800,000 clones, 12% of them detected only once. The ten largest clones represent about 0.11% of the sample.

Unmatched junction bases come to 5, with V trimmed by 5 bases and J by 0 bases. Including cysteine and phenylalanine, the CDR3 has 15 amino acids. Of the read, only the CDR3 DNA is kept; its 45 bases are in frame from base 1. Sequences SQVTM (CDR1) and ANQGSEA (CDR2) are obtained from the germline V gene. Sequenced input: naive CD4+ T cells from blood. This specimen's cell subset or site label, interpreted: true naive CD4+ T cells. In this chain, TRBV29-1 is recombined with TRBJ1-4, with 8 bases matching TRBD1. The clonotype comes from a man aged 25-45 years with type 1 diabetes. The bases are TGCAGCGTTACCGGGACAGGTGCAACTAATGAAAAACTGTTTTTT. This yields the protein CSVTGTGATNEKLFF. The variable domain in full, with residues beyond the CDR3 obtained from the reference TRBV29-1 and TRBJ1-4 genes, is SAVISQKPSRDICQRGTSLTIQCQVDSQVTMMFWYRQQPGQSLTLIATANQGSEATYESGFVIDKFPISRPNLTFSTLTVSNMSPEDSSIYLCSVTGTGATNEKLFFGSGTQLSVL.